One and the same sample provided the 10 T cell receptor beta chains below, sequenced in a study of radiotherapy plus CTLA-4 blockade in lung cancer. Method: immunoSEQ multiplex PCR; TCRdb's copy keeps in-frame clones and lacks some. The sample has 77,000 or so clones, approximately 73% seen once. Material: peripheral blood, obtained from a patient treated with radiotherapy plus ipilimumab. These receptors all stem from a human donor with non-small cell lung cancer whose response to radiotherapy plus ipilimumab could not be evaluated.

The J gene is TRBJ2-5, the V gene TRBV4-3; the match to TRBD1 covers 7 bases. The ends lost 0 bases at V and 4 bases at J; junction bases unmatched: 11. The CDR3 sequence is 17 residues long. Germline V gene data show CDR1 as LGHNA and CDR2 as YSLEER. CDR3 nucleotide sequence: TGCGCCAGCAGCCAAGATCTTCCTAGGGGGCTAGGAGAGACCCAGTACTTC. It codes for CASSQDLPRGLGETQYF.

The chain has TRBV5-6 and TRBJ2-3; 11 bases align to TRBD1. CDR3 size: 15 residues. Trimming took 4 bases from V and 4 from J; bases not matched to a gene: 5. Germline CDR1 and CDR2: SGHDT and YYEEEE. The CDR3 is CASSPGTGGPDTQYF. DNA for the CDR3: TGTGCCAGCAGCCCCGGGACAGGGGGACCAGATACGCAGTATTTT.

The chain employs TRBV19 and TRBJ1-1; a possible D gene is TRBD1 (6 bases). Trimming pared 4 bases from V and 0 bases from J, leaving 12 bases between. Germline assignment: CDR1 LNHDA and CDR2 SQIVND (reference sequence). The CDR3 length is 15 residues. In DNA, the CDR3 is TGTGCCAGTAGTAACCGACAGGTTTTGAACACTGAAGCTTTCTTT. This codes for CASSNRQVLNTEAFF.

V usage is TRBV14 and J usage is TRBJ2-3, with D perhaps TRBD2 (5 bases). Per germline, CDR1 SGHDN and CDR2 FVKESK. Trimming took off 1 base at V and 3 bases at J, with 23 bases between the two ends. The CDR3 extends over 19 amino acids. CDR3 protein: CASSQGMIVGKRVTDTQYF. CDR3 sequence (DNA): TGTGCCAGCAGCCAAGGAATGATCGTCGGGAAGAGGGTTACAGATACGCAGTATTTT.

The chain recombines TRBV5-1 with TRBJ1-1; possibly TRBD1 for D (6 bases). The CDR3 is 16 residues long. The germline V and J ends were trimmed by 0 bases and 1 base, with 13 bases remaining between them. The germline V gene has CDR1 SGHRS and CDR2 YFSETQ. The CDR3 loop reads CASSLEVGGANTEAFF. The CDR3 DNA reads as TGCGCCAGCAGCTTGGAAGTCGGGGGGGCGAACACTGAAGCTTTCTTT. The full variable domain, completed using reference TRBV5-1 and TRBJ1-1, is KAGVTQTPRYLIKTRGQQVTLSCSPISGHRSVSWYQQTPGQGLQFLFEYFSETQRNKGNFPGRFSGRQFSNSRSEMNVSTLELGDSALYLCASSLEVGGANTEAFFGQGTRLTVV.

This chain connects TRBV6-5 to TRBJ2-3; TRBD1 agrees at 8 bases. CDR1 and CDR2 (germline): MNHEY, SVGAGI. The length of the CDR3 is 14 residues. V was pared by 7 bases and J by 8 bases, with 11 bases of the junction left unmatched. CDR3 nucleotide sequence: TGTGCCAGCAAATTGGCAGGAGGACAGGGTACGCAGTATTTT. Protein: CASKLAGGQGTQYF.

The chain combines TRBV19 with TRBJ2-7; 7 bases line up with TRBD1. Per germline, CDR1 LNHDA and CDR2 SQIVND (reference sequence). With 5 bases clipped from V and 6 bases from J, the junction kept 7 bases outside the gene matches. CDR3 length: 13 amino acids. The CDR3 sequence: CASSAGQVTEQYF. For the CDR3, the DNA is TGTGCCAGTAGTGCCGGACAGGTAACCGAGCAGTACTTC.

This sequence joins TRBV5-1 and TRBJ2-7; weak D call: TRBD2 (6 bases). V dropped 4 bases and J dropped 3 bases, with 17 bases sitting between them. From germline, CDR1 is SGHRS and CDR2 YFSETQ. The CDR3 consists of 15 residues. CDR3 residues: CASSPQRGGHYEQYF. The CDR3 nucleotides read TGCGCCAGCAGCCCGCAAAGGGGAGGCCACTACGAGCAGTACTTC.

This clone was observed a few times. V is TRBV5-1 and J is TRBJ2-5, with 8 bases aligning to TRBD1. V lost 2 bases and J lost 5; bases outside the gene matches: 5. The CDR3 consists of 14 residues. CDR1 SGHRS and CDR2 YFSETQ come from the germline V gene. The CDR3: CASSFDRGGETQYF. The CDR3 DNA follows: TGCGCCAGCAGCTTCGACAGGGGCGGGGAGACCCAGTACTTC. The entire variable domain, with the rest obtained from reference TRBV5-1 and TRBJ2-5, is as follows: KAGVTQTPRYLIKTRGQQVTLSCSPISGHRSVSWYQQTPGQGLQFLFEYFSETQRNKGNFPGRFSGRQFSNSRSEMNVSTLELGDSALYLCASSFDRGGETQYFGPGTRLLVL.

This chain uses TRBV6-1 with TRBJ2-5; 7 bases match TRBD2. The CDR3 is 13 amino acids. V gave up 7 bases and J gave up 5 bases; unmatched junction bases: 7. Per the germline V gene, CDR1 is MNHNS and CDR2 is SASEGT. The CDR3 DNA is TGTGCCAGCATAAAACGGCGGGGGGAGACCCAGTACTTC. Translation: CASIKRRGETQYF.